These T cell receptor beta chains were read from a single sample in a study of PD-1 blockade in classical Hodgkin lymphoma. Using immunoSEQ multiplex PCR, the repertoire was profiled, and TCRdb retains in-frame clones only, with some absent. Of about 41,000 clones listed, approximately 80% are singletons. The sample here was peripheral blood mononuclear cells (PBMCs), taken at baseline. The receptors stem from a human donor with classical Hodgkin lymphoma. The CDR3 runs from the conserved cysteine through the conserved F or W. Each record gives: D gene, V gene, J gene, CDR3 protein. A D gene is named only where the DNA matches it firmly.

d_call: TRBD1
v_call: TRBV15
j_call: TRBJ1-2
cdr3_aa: CATSREGGRGGYGYTF

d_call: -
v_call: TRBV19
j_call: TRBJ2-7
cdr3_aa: CASSRTVSSYEQYF

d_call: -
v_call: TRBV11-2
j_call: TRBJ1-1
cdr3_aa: CASRDLSSEAFF

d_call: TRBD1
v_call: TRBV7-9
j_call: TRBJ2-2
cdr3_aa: CASSPFPGQASNTGELFF

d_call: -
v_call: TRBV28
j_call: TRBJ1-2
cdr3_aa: CASSFWQGNGYTF

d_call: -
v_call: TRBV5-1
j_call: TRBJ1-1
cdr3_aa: CASSQSGTLATEAFF

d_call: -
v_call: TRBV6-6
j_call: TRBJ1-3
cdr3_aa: CASRVRTANTIYF

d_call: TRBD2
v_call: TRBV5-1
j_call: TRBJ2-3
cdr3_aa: CASSWRLAGTDTQYF

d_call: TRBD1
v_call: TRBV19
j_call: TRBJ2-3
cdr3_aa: CASSRGQGEGNTQYF

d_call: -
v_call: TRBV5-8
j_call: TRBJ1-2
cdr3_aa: CASSFRAAPNYGYTF

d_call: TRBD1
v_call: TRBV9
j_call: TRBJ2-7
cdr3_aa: CASSVEAEIPGQGYEQYF

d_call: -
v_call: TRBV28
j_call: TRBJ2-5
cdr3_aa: CASSLFRLAGETQYF

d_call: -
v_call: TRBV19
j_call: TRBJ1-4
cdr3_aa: CASSLRQAPNEKLFF

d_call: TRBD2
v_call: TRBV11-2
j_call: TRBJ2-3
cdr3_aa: CASRLARFTDTQYF

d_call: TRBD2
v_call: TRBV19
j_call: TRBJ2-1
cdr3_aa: CASRVREGLGEQFF

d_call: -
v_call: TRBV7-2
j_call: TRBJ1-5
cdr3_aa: CASSSAGFQPQHF

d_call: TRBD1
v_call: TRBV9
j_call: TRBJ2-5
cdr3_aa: CASSFPGQQETQYF

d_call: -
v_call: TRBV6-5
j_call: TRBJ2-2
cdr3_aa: CASSYMIATGELFF

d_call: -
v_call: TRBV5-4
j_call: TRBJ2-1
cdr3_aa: CASSPVPGSEQFF

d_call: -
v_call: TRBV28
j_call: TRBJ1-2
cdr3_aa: CASSLQTTYGYTF

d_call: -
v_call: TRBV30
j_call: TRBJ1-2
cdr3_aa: CAWSVDRGYTF

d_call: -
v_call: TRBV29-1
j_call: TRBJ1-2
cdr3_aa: CSVDTHRANYGYTF

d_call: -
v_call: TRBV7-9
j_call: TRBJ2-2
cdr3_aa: CASSLGSSTGELFF

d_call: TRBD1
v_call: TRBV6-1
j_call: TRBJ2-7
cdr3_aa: CASSASLTPGQGAWEQYF

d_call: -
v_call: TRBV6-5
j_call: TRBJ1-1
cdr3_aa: CASSYSRGNTEAFF